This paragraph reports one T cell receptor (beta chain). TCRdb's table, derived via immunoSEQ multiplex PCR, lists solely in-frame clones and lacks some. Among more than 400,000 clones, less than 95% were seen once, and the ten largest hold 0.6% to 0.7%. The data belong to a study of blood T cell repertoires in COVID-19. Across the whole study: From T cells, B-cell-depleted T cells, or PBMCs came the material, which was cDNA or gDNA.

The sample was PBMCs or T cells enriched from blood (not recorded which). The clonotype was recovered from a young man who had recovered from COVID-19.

The CDR3 nucleotides are TGTGCCAGCAGCTTCGCAGGGGGCAGCTACGAGCAGTACTTC. This encodes CASSFAGGSYEQYF. The chain combines TRBV7-3 with TRBJ2-7; 8 bases are shared with TRBD1. J was trimmed by 3 bases and V by 3 bases; bases with no gene match: 4. The CDR3 is 14 residues long. Per germline, CDR1 SGHTA and CDR2 FQGTGA.